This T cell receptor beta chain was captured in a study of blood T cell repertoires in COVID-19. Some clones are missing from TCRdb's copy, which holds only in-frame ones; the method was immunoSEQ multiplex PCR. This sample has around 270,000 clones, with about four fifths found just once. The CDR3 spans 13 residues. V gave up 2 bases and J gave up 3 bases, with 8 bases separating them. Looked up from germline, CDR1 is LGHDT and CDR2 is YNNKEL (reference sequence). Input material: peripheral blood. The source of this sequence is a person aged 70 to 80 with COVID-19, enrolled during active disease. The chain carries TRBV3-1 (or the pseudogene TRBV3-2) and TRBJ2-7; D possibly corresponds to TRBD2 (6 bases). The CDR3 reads CASSQSGYYEQYF. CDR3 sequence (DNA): TGTGCCAGCAGCCAAAGCGGGTACTACGAGCAGTACTTC.